The 27 T cell receptor beta chains below all came from one sample that was sequenced in a study of response to subunit inactivated influenza vaccine. TCRdb ran MiXCR on the RT-PCR reads and lists one entry per CDR3 protein. The sample contains hundreds of thousands of distinct CDR3 sequences, less than 30% of which appear only once. Specimen: CD4+ T cells sorted from PBMCs, collected 4 to 6 days after vaccination. These receptors originate from a man in his fifties or sixties who received an inactivated influenza vaccine.

V gene TRBV13 combines with J gene TRBJ1-2, with 10 bases matching TRBD1. Germline values: CDR1 PRHDT, CDR2 FYEKMQ (reference sequence). The V gene end was trimmed by 5 bases and the J gene end by 5 bases; junction bases not matched to a gene: 8. The CDR3 length is 15 residues. The CDR3 loop is CASSARDRGKYGYTF. CDR3 nucleotide sequence: TGTGCCAGCAGCGCCCGGGACAGGGGAAAGTATGGCTACACCTTC.

Only a few counts were recorded for this clonotype. The rearrangement uses TRBV25-1 and TRBJ2-2, with D unclear. The V gene lost 7 bases and the J gene lost 4 bases, with 13 bases spanning the gap. Germline CDR1 MGHDK, CDR2 SYGVNS. The CDR3 covers 14 residues. CDR3 bases: TGTGCCAGCACAGCAGGAGAATTCACCGGGGAGCTGTTTTTT. Residues: CASTAGEFTGELFF.

This clonotype came up a few times. CDR3 sequence reads: CASSPRTGDIRYTF. The CDR3 DNA follows: TGTGCCAGCAGCCCTCGGACAGGGGATATTCGCTACACCTTC. The chain employs TRBV7-9 and TRBJ1-2; 9 bases match TRBD1. Germline lookup yields CDR1 SEHNR and CDR2 FQNEAQ (reference sequence). V shed 5 bases and J 9 bases; nucleotides not matched to a gene: 10. The CDR3 has 14 residues.

This rearrangement joins TRBV2 to TRBJ2-7, with D uncertain. Per the germline V gene, CDR1 is SNHLY and CDR2 is FYNNEI. CDR3 length equals 11 residues. Trimming took 6 bases from V and 6 from J, leaving 9 bases between them. This CDR3 is CASSLISEQYF. The CDR3 DNA follows: TGTGCCAGCAGCCTAATCTCCGAGCAGTACTTC.

This clonotype was counted a few times. The rearrangement links TRBV12-3 or TRBV12-4 to TRBJ1-2; D possibly corresponds to TRBD1 (6 bases). Trimming removed 5 bases at V and 10 bases at J, with 14 bases between. The CDR3 has 12 residues. CDR3 sequence: CASSPRQDYYTF. CDR3 nucleotides: TGTGCCAGCAGTCCCCGACAGGATTACTACACCTTC.

In nucleotides, the CDR3 is TGTGCCAGCAGCTTAAGGGCTAGCGGGGTGGTGAGCTCCTACAATGAGCAGTTCTTC. As protein: CASSLRASGVVSSYNEQFF. The chain links TRBV11-1 to TRBJ2-1; TRBD2 aligns across 9 bases. Germline CDR1 is SGHAT and CDR2 is FQDESV (reference sequence). J lost 0 bases, V lost 2 bases, and 11 bases had no gene match. The CDR3 spans 19 residues.

The chain links TRBV3-1 to TRBJ2-2; possible D gene TRBD1, 6 bases. Trimming removed 6 bases at V and 5 bases at J, with 13 bases between. The CDR3 is 14 amino acids. CDR1 and CDR2 (germline): LGHDT, YNNKEL (reference sequence). The CDR3 sequence is CASSRLRGTGELFF. The CDR3 DNA sequence: TGTGCCAGCAGTCGCCTCAGGGGAACCGGGGAGCTGTTTTTT.

This clonotype has just a few counts. V is TRBV24-1 and J is TRBJ2-5; D possibly corresponds to TRBD1 (5 bases). The V end lost 6 bases, the J end lost 7 bases, and 14 bases lay between the germline ends. Germline CDR1 KGHDR, CDR2 SFDVKD. This CDR3 is 13 amino acids long. CDR3 sequence (DNA): TGTGCCACCAGTCCAGGGAACCCACGGACCCAGTACTTC. Amino acids: CATSPGNPRTQYF.

This clonotype was observed a few times. V and J are TRBV4-1 and TRBJ1-2; the D gene is possibly TRBD1 (6 bases). The CDR3 has 15 residues. The V gene lost 0 bases and the J gene lost 2 bases, with 10 bases spanning the gap. Germline CDR1 MGHRA, CDR2 YSYEKL. The CDR3 DNA is TGCGCCAGCAGCCAAGATCACAGGGCCAACTATGGCTACACCTTC. Encoded protein: CASSQDHRANYGYTF.

This clonotype was recorded a few times. The CDR3 reads CSATGGPSGANVLTF. CDR3 bases: TGCAGCGCCACAGGGGGCCCTTCTGGGGCCAACGTCCTGACTTTC. This chain uses TRBV29-1 with TRBJ2-6; 9 positions match TRBD1. V was clipped by 7 bases and J by 1 base; unmatched bases: 5. Germline lookup yields CDR1 SQVTM and CDR2 ANQGSEA. The CDR3 has 15 residues.

V is TRBV7-8 and J is TRBJ1-1; D remains unclear. Germline V gene data show CDR1 as SGHVS and CDR2 as FQNEAQ. This CDR3 spans 13 amino acids. V was pared by 5 bases and J by 4 bases, with 11 bases between. This CDR3 reads CASSLGKGTEAFF. CDR3 DNA sequence: TGTGCCAGCAGCCTGGGGAAGGGCACTGAAGCTTTCTTT.

This clonotype has more than one count but fewer than ten. This chain connects TRBV29-1 to TRBJ2-2; 10 bases fit TRBD1. CDR1 is SQVTM and CDR2 is ANQGSEA in the germline V gene. V lost 6 bases and J lost 5; bases outside the gene matches: 6. The CDR3 loop spans 14 amino acids. CDR3 nucleotides: TGCAGCGTGGGGACAGGGGTAGGAACCGGGGAGCTGTTTTTT. Translation gives CSVGTGVGTGELFF.

This clonotype was observed a few times. The chain links TRBV9 to TRBJ1-6; 7 nucleotides match TRBD1. The CDR3 spans 15 residues. Germline lookup yields CDR1 SGDLS and CDR2 YYNGEE. Trimming took 4 bases from V and 7 from J; bases not matched to a gene: 8. The CDR3, as DNA: TGTGCCAGCAGCACCGAGGGACAGACAAATTCACCCCTCCACTTT. It yields the protein CASSTEGQTNSPLHF.

This clonotype showed up just a few times. The chain recombines TRBV10-3 with TRBJ2-7; 8 positions agree with TRBD1. After removal of 0 bases from V and 13 bases from J, the junction contained 5 bases not matched to a gene. From germline, CDR1 is ENHRY and CDR2 SYGVKD. The CDR3 has 12 residues. The DNA for the CDR3 is TGTGCCATCAGTGAGTCCTCAGGGGGCCGATACTTC. Protein: CAISESSGGRYF.

This clonotype was recorded a few times. The chain carries TRBV6-5 and TRBJ2-7, with a tentative D call TRBD1 (6 bases). Trimming left V 2 bases short and J 7 bases short, with 9 bases between. Germline V gene lookup returns CDR1 MNHEY and CDR2 SVGAGI. CDR3 length equals 12 residues. CDR3 in DNA: TGTGCCAGCAGTTACACAGGGCGAGAGCAGTACTTC. It specifies CASSYTGREQYF.

This clonotype came up a few times. The rearrangement joins TRBV6-1 to TRBJ2-3; the D is unclear. This CDR3 comprises 15 residues. CDR1 and CDR2 from the germline V gene are MNHNS and SASEGT. The germline V and J ends were trimmed by 4 bases and 3 bases, with 14 bases remaining between them. CDR3 nucleotide sequence: TGTGCCAGCAGTGCCCTTGGGGATGCAACAGATACGCAGTATTTT. Its translation: CASSALGDATDTQYF.

The chain combines TRBV7-9 with TRBJ1-4, with 7 positions matching TRBD1. The CDR3 has 15 amino acids. Trimming removed 5 bases from V and 8 bases from J; junction bases left unmatched: 11. CDR1 and CDR2 from the germline V gene are SEHNR and FQNEAQ (reference sequence). Here the CDR3 DNA reads TGTGCCAGCAGCGGACACCGGGACAGCCAGGAAAAACTGTTTTTT. It codes for CASSGHRDSQEKLFF.

This clonotype has only a few counts. The chain uses TRBV27 and TRBJ1-6; D possibly corresponds to TRBD1 (5 bases). V was clipped by 2 bases and J by 7 bases, with 6 bases between them. CDR3 length: 13 residues. Germline assignment: CDR1 MNHEY and CDR2 SMNVEV (reference sequence). The CDR3 DNA reads as TGTGCCAGCAGTTTACGACAGAATTCACCCCTCCACTTT. Its translation: CASSLRQNSPLHF.

The J gene is TRBJ2-2, the V gene TRBV7-3, with D hard to call. V was clipped by 0 bases and J by 3 bases, with 5 bases between them. In germline, CDR1 is SGHTA, CDR2 FQGTGA. The CDR3 length is 14 residues. CDR3 coding DNA: TGTGCCAGCAGCTTAACGCAGCACACCGGGGAGCTGTTTTTT. Translated, it gives CASSLTQHTGELFF.

The V gene is TRBV28, the J gene TRBJ1-5, with a tentative D call TRBD1 (6 bases). CDR1 and CDR2 from the germline V gene are MDHEN and SYDVKM. V lost 5 bases to trimming and J lost 3 bases, with 17 bases between them. CDR3 length: 16 amino acids. CDR3 sequence reads: CASSPLKQGYNQPQHF. DNA for the CDR3: TGTGCCAGCAGTCCCTTGAAACAGGGTTACAATCAGCCCCAGCATTTT. Drawing the rest from reference TRBV28 and TRBJ1-5, the complete variable domain is DVKVTQSSRYLVKRTGEKVFLECVQDMDHENMFWYRQDPGLGLRLIYFSYDVKMKEKGDIPEGYSVSREKKERFSLILESASTNQTSMYLCASSPLKQGYNQPQHFGDGTRLSIL.

This clonotype has only a few counts. The V and J genes are TRBV27 and TRBJ2-7; maybe TRBD1 (6 bases). Per the germline V gene, CDR1 is MNHEY and CDR2 is SMNVEV (reference sequence). V was trimmed by 6 bases and J by 6 bases, leaving 18 bases between them. This CDR3 contains 14 residues. CDR3 nucleotide sequence: TGTGCCAGCAGACCCGACCTGAGGGGGACCGAGCAGTACTTC. As protein: CASRPDLRGTEQYF.

This clonotype was observed a few times. This chain uses TRBV12-3 or TRBV12-4 with TRBJ2-7; no clear D. The CDR3 runs 16 residues. The V gene lost 5 bases and the J gene lost 0 bases, with 17 bases spanning the gap. This CDR3 is CASSTDRPTSSYEQYF. The CDR3 DNA reads TGTGCCAGCAGTACCGATAGGCCTACCAGCTCCTACGAGCAGTACTTC.

V usage is TRBV6-1 and J usage is TRBJ2-2, with TRBD1 as a possible D gene (6 bases). This CDR3 comprises 15 residues. Trimming removed 6 bases at V and 2 bases at J, with 13 bases between. Germline values: CDR1 MNHNS, CDR2 SASEGT. The chain's CDR3 is CASSQDSINTGELFF. The CDR3 bases are TGTGCCAGCAGCCAGGACAGTATAAACACCGGGGAGCTGTTTTTT.

This clonotype has a handful of counts. The CDR3 DNA is TGCGCCAGCAGCCAAGTCGACAGCCCCAATCAGCCCCAGCATTTT. This gives the protein CASSQVDSPNQPQHF. This rearrangement joins TRBV4-3 to TRBJ1-5; tentatively, D is TRBD1 (5 bases). CDR1 LGHNA and CDR2 YSLEER come from the germline V gene. The CDR3 spans 15 residues. V was pared by 1 base and J by 3 bases, with 10 bases between.

The V and J genes are TRBV24-1 and TRBJ2-5, with TRBD2 matching over 9 bases. The germline V gene has CDR1 KGHDR and CDR2 SFDVKD. The CDR3 consists of 13 residues. V dropped 10 bases and J dropped 2; count of bases not matched to a gene: 4. Here the CDR3 DNA reads TGTGCCACAACGGCGGGAGGGCAAGAGACCCAGTACTTC. Its translation is CATTAGGQETQYF.

The chain carries TRBV3-1 and TRBJ2-1, with D unclear. The germline CDR1 and CDR2 sequences are LGHDT and YNNKEL (reference sequence). V lost 10 bases, J lost 8 bases, and 12 bases lay in between. This CDR3 is built from 11 residues. CDR3 nucleotides: TGTGCCACCGCCAACCTGGATGAGCAGTTCTTC. Translated, it gives CATANLDEQFF.

J is TRBJ2-2 and V is TRBV29-1; no reliable D call. The CDR3 runs 13 residues. Looked up from germline, CDR1 is SQVTM and CDR2 is ANQGSEA. V lost 0 bases to trimming and J lost 7 bases, with 9 bases between them. CDR3 coding DNA: TGCAGCGTTGAAGACAACAGTGGCGGGGAGCTGTTTTTT. This codes for CSVEDNSGGELFF.